Listed below are T cell receptor beta chains from one sample, sequenced in a study of Ad26.COV2.S vaccination and SARS-CoV-2 variants. Generated by immunoSEQ multiplex PCR, the TCRdb table keeps only in-frame clones and is missing some. Of roughly 380,000 clones in the sample, 92% were seen once. Sequencing was performed on peripheral blood, taken after recovery from COVID-19. Receptors were obtained from a human donor who had recovered from COVID-19. Both conserved end residues are part of each CDR3. The order of the fields is D gene, V gene, clone size, J gene, CDR3 DNA, CDR3 protein. A D gene is named only where the DNA matches it firmly. The size field is filled for only some rows; it gives once, few, many or a size class.

NA	TRBV3-1/TRBV3-2	NA	TRBJ1-1	TGTGCCAGCAGCCCCCGGGACTCCACTGAAGCTTTCTTT	CASSPRDSTEAFF
NA	TRBV13	NA	TRBJ1-2	TGTGCCAGCAGCTTGGGCAGGGGCGGAGGCTACACCTTC	CASSLGRGGGYTF
TRBD1	TRBV25-1	NA	TRBJ2-1	TGTGCCAGCAGTGACCCTGGACAGGGCTCTCGCAATGAGCAGTTCTTC	CASSDPGQGSRNEQFF
TRBD1	TRBV12-5	NA	TRBJ2-1	TGTGCTAGTGGTTTGGTACGGACGACAGGGGAAGGGGATGAGCAGTTCTTC	CASGLVRTTGEGDEQFF
NA	TRBV5-4	NA	TRBJ2-7	TGTGCCAGCAGCCCAGGGCAGGCGAGTCACGAGCAGTACTTC	CASSPGQASHEQYF
TRBD2	TRBV9	once	TRBJ2-2	TGTGCCAGCAGCGTATCGAGGGGAGGTAGCGGGGGTCCTACGAACACCGGGGAGCTGTTTTTT	CASSVSRGGSGGPTNTGELFF
NA	TRBV6-2/TRBV6-3	NA	TRBJ1-6	TGTGCCAGCAGTTACGGAAGTGAGAATTCACCCCTCCACTTT	CASSYGSENSPLHF
NA	TRBV19	NA	TRBJ1-5	TGTGCCAGTAGTCAGGCCGCCAATCAGCCCCAGCATTTT	CASSQAANQPQHF
TRBD2	TRBV9	NA	TRBJ2-3	TGTGCCAGCAGCAGCAGCGGGGTAACAGATACGCAGTATTTT	CASSSSGVTDTQYF
NA	TRBV7-9	NA	TRBJ1-1	TGTGCCAGCAGCTTGGGGGGCGGCACTGAAGCTTTCTTT	CASSLGGGTEAFF
NA	TRBV29-1	NA	TRBJ1-1	TGCAGCGTTGAACTCTGGGTTAACACTGAAGCTTTCTTT	CSVELWVNTEAFF
TRBD2	TRBV12-5	NA	TRBJ2-3	TGTGCTAGTGGTTTGGGTTCGCGGGGGGGGACCACAGATACGCAGTATTTT	CASGLGSRGGTTDTQYF
NA	TRBV29-1	NA	TRBJ1-2	TGCAGCTCCTGGGGGGATGGCTACACCTTC	CSSWGDGYTF
NA	TRBV4-3	NA	TRBJ1-2	TGCGCCAGCAGCCAAGACGTTAACAGGGCGAACTATGGCTACACCTTC	CASSQDVNRANYGYTF
NA	TRBV7-2	NA	TRBJ1-3	TGTGCCAGCAGCTTAGACCGAAACTCTGGAAACACCATATATTTT	CASSLDRNSGNTIYF